Presented here are 10 T cell receptor beta chains from one specimen sequenced in a study of blood T cell repertoires in COVID-19. The assay was immunoSEQ multiplex PCR, and TCRdb's table has in-frame clones only and misses some. Of some 89,000 clones listed, roughly nine tenths are singletons. Input material: peripheral blood. Receptors originate from a man aged 45-65 years with acute or convalescent COVID-19.

This chain connects TRBV9 to TRBJ1-3, with 11 bases aligning to TRBD1. V trimming: 3 bases; J trimming: 0 bases; junction bases outside the gene matches: 2. This CDR3 is 16 amino acids long. Germline V lookup: CDR1 SGDLS, CDR2 YYNGEE. The CDR3: CASSAGTGGSGNTIYF. In DNA, the CDR3 is TGTGCCAGCAGCGCCGGGACAGGGGGCTCTGGAAACACCATATATTTT.

The chain joins TRBV7-2 to TRBJ2-1, with 8 bases matching TRBD2. The CDR3 is 15 amino acids. Germline CDR1 and CDR2: SGHTA and FQGNSA. With V trimmed by 1 base and J by 6 bases, 5 bases remained unmatched. The CDR3 nucleotides are TGTGCCAGCAGCTTAGGGGCGGGAGGTAGCAATGAGCAGTTCTTC. This gives the protein CASSLGAGGSNEQFF.

This sequence joins TRBV5-1 and TRBJ2-5; D perhaps matches TRBD2 (5 bases). The CDR3 extends over 16 amino acids. V dropped 4 bases and J dropped 1 base, with 17 bases sitting between them. Per germline, CDR1 SGHRS and CDR2 YFSETQ. For the CDR3, the DNA is TGCGCCAGCAGCCAATTCTGGGGAGCGGTCCAAGAGACCCAGTACTTC. This codes for CASSQFWGAVQETQYF. The entire variable domain, with the rest obtained from reference TRBV5-1 and TRBJ2-5, is as follows: KAGVTQTPRYLIKTRGQQVTLSCSPISGHRSVSWYQQTPGQGLQFLFEYFSETQRNKGNFPGRFSGRQFSNSRSEMNVSTLELGDSALYLCASSQFWGAVQETQYFGPGTRLLVL.

The V and J genes are TRBV6-5 and TRBJ2-5, with a weak D call TRBD1 (6 bases). CDR3 length: 13 residues. V was pared by 5 bases and J by 4 bases, with 11 bases between. Germline values: CDR1 MNHEY, CDR2 SVGAGI. The CDR3 bases are TGTGCCAGCAGTACAGGGTATACAGAGACCCAGTACTTC. Translating gives CASSTGYTETQYF.

The rearrangement joins TRBV9 to TRBJ1-5; TRBD1 matches at 7 bases. V was clipped by 3 bases and J by 7 bases; unmatched bases: 7. Germline CDR1 is SGDLS and CDR2 is YYNGEE. The CDR3 covers 14 residues. The CDR3 here is CASSATGEIQPQHF. CDR3 nucleotides: TGTGCCAGCAGCGCCACAGGGGAGATACAGCCCCAGCATTTT.

The V gene is TRBV5-1, the J gene TRBJ1-6; D not resolved. The CDR3 extends over 15 amino acids. V was clipped by 4 bases and J by 6 bases, with 14 bases between them. Looked up from germline, CDR1 is SGHRS and CDR2 is YFSETQ. CDR3 in amino acids: CASSPRVDSNSPLHF. As DNA, the CDR3 is TGCGCCAGCAGCCCCCGAGTGGACTCTAATTCACCCCTCCACTTT.

The gene calls are TRBV19 and TRBJ1-5; TRBD1 matches 9 bases. Losses at the gene ends were 7 bases for V and 0 bases for J; bases not matched to a gene: 1. Germline V gene sequence: CDR1 LNHDA, CDR2 SQIVND (reference sequence). The CDR3 consists of 14 residues. The CDR3 reads CASKGQGSNQPQHF. For the CDR3, the DNA is TGTGCCAGTAAGGGACAGGGTAGCAATCAGCCCCAGCATTTT.

A few counts support this clone. The CDR3 protein is CSVVAGPGANVLTF. The DNA for the CDR3 is TGCAGCGTTGTGGCAGGTCCCGGGGCCAACGTCCTGACTTTC. This chain connects TRBV29-1 to TRBJ2-6; the D is unclear. Trimming left V 4 bases short and J 4 bases short, with 11 bases between. CDR3 size: 14 residues. Germline lookup yields CDR1 SQVTM and CDR2 ANQGSEA.

The chain has TRBV6-5 and TRBJ1-2, with a possible D match to TRBD1 (5 bases). Germline-derived CDR1 and CDR2 are MNHEY and SVGAGI. The CDR3 has 13 amino acids. Trimming pared 10 bases from V and 6 bases from J, leaving 18 bases between. This CDR3 reads CATGGDPVDGYTF. CDR3 in DNA: TGTGCCACCGGAGGGGATCCTGTCGATGGCTACACCTTC.

The chain joins TRBV13 to TRBJ2-5; TRBD1 might be the D (5 bases). Germline V lookup: CDR1 PRHDT, CDR2 FYEKMQ (reference sequence). The CDR3 has 14 residues. Trimming stripped 5 bases from V and 0 bases from J, with 10 bases between. The CDR3 here is CASSRRQYQETQYF. The DNA for the CDR3 is TGTGCCAGCAGCAGGCGACAGTACCAAGAGACCCAGTACTTC.